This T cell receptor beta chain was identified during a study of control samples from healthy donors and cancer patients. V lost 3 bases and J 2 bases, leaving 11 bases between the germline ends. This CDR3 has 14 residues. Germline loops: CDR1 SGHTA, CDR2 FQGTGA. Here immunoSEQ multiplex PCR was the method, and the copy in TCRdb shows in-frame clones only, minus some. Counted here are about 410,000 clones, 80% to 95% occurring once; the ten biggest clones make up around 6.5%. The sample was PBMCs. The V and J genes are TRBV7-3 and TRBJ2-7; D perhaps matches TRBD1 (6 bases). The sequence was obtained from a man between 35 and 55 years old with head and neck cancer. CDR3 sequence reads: CASSLGDRPYEQYF. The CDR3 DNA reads TGTGCCAGCAGCTTGGGAGACAGGCCCTACGAGCAGTACTTC.